Below, 19 T cell receptor beta chains from the same sample are listed, as sequenced in a study of CD8+CD57+ T cells in acquired aplastic anemia. TCR beta VDJ and CDR3 profiles were obtained from a genomic DNA template. Each CDR3 protein is one row after TCRdb ran MiXCR on the reads. The sample lists around 120,000 distinct CDR3 sequences; over 30% were seen once. Patients included in sequencing had previously demonstrated CD8+CD57+ cell expansion by flow cytometry. The sequenced material came from sorted CD4+, CD8+, or CD8+CD57+ T cells (not recorded which) from PBMCs. Receptor source: a human donor with aplastic anemia.

The V call is TRBV5-4, the J call TRBJ1-2; D may be TRBD1 (5 bases). The CDR3 is 15 residues long. The V end lost 1 base, the J end lost 8 bases, and 18 bases lay between the germline ends. The V gene's germline CDR1 is SGHNT and CDR2 YYREEE (reference sequence). The CDR3 nucleotides are TGTGCCAGCAGCTTGAACTTCCGGGGCCAGGGAGGCTACACCTTC. Residues: CASSLNFRGQGGYTF. The full variable domain, rest sourced from reference TRBV5-4 and TRBJ1-2, is ETGVTQSPTHLIKTRGQQVTLRCSSQSGHNTVSWYQQALGQGPQFIFQYYREEENGRGNFPPRFSGLQFPNYSSELNVNALELDDSALYLCASSLNFRGQGGYTFGSGTRLTVV.

This clonotype has a count of ten or more. V usage is TRBV7-9 and J usage is TRBJ1-1; D call uncertain. The CDR3 is 15 residues long. Deletions cut 5 bases from V and 2 bases from J, with 15 bases between. Germline loops: CDR1 SEHNR, CDR2 FQNEAQ (reference sequence). The CDR3 sequence is CASSVQTQLNTEAFF. For the CDR3, the DNA is TGTGCCAGCAGCGTCCAGACTCAACTCAACACTGAAGCTTTCTTT.

DNA for the CDR3: TGTGCCAGCAGTGAAAGCCTGGCAGCTAATGAAAAACTGTTTTTT. Protein product: CASSESLAANEKLFF. The J gene is TRBJ1-4, the V gene TRBV2; D call uncertain. The germline V and J ends were trimmed by 2 bases and 3 bases, with 10 bases remaining between them. CDR3 length equals 15 residues. Per the germline V gene, CDR1 is SNHLY and CDR2 is FYNNEI.

On this clonotype: The conserved final phenylalanine or tryptophan is absent from the CDR3, which likely points to a read error. V is TRBV10-3 and J is TRBJ2-7, with D perhaps matching TRBD1 (6 bases). The germline V gene encodes CDR1 ENHRY and CDR2 SYGVKD. The CDR3 contains 14 residues. CDR3 amino acids: CTISESGDTYEQYL. CDR3 DNA sequence: TGTACCATCAGTGAGTCTGGGGACACCTACGAGCAGTACCTC.

The chain employs TRBV12-3 or TRBV12-4 and TRBJ1-5; D is unresolved. V lost 4 bases and J 6 bases, leaving 7 bases between the germline ends. The CDR3 consists of 12 residues. The CDR3 loop reads CASSSLSQPQHF. The CDR3 DNA is TGTGCCAGCAGTTCGTTGTCTCAGCCCCAGCATTTT.

This clonotype was observed a few times. The V gene is TRBV4-3, the J gene TRBJ2-3, with TRBD2 identical over 14 bases. CDR3 size: 17 residues. Germline V gives CDR1 LGHNA, CDR2 YSLEER. Unmatched junction bases numbered 5, after V lost 2 bases and J lost 4 bases. As DNA, the CDR3 is TGCGCCAGCAGCCAACACCGGACTAGCGGGGGGCCAGATACGCAGTATTTT. As protein: CASSQHRTSGGPDTQYF.

V and J are TRBV19 and TRBJ2-7; weak D call: TRBD2 (6 bases). The germline CDR1 and CDR2 sequences are LNHDA and SQIVND (reference sequence). This CDR3 has 15 amino acids. Deletions cut 1 base from V and 3 bases from J, with 13 bases between. The CDR3: CASSIGARRGYEQYF. The CDR3 region has the DNA TGTGCCAGTAGTATAGGTGCACGGCGGGGCTACGAGCAGTACTTC.

In this sample, this clonotype turned up many times. J is TRBJ2-5 and V is TRBV13; D possibly corresponds to TRBD1 (5 bases). Per germline, CDR1 PRHDT and CDR2 FYEKMQ (reference sequence). This CDR3 region has 14 residues. With 5 bases removed from V and 1 base from J, the gap between germline ends came to 11 bases. The CDR3 spells CASSRGHLQETQYF. The CDR3 coding sequence is TGTGCCAGCAGCCGTGGACACCTCCAAGAGACCCAGTACTTC.

About this clonotype itself: The junction does not match germline at one end; this may be a read error. The rearrangement uses TRBV10-3 and TRBJ1-6; 7 nucleotides line up with TRBD1. This CDR3 region has 16 residues. Germline values: CDR1 ENHRY, CDR2 SYGVKD. CDR3 sequence (DNA): TGTGCCAGCAGTTTAGTTAAGGGACAGAGGGGTTCACCCCTCCACTTT. It specifies CASSLVKGQRGSPLHF.

The chain links TRBV29-1 to TRBJ2-1, with D unresolved. Trimming pared 7 bases from V and 6 bases from J, leaving 10 bases between. This CDR3 is built from 11 residues. Germline loops: CDR1 SQVTM, CDR2 ANQGSEA. CDR3 residues: CSGGIGNEQFF. The CDR3 bases are TGCAGCGGTGGGATCGGCAATGAGCAGTTCTTC.

Concerning this clonotype itself: One end of the junction varies from germline; a read error may be responsible. The CDR3 reads CASSRGTSGGETQYF. The CDR3 region has the DNA TGTGCCAGCAGCCGCGGGACAAGCGGAGGAGAGACCCAGTACTTC. The V and J genes are TRBV10-1 and TRBJ2-5, with D possibly called TRBD1 or TRBD2 (6 bases each). The germline V gene encodes CDR1 WNHNN and CDR2 SYGVQD (reference sequence). This CDR3 has 15 amino acids.

This clonotype occurred many times. This chain connects TRBV20-1 to TRBJ1-1; D is uncertain. Germline-derived CDR1 and CDR2 are DFQATT and SNEGSKA (reference sequence). The CDR3 runs 14 residues. V lost 5 bases and J 1 base, leaving 14 bases between the germline ends. The CDR3 here is CSAWALQANTEAFF. In nucleotides, the CDR3 is TGCAGTGCTTGGGCCCTACAAGCGAACACTGAAGCTTTCTTT.

This clonotype is labeled as medium-sized. Germline and junction disagree at one end, which may indicate a read error. This chain uses TRBV7-7 with TRBJ2-5; 7 bases line up with TRBD1. Germline assignment: CDR1 SSHAT and CDR2 FNYEAQ (reference sequence). The CDR3 extends over 13 amino acids. Written as DNA, the CDR3 is TGTGCTAGCAGCTCAACAGGGGAAGAGACCCAGTACTTC. Translated: CASSSTGEETQYF.

This clonotype has ten or more counts. The chain's CDR3 is CASSLQGVYGYTF. The CDR3 DNA reads TGTGCCAGCAGCTTACAGGGGGTCTATGGCTACACCTTC. V is TRBV11-2 and J is TRBJ1-2, with 7 bases that match TRBD1. Germline V lookup: CDR1 SGHAT, CDR2 FQNNGV. Unmatched junction bases numbered 1, after V lost 2 bases and J lost 4 bases. This CDR3 has 13 residues.

This chain uses TRBV7-3 with TRBJ1-2; tentatively, D is TRBD1 (6 bases). This CDR3 region has 12 residues. Between the trimmed V and J ends, which lost 4 bases and 5 bases, there was a span of 8 bases. CDR1 is SGHTA and CDR2 is FQGTGA in the germline V gene. The CDR3 DNA reads TGTGCCAGCAGCTGGGGGCTGTATGGCTACACCTTC. As protein: CASSWGLYGYTF.

This chain links TRBV2 with TRBJ1-5; D perhaps matches TRBD1 (5 bases). The germline V gene has CDR1 SNHLY and CDR2 FYNNEI. The CDR3 is 14 residues long. The V gene lost 9 bases and the J gene lost 0 bases, with 12 bases spanning the gap. The CDR3 sequence is CASRWDDSNQPQHF. Here the CDR3 DNA reads TGTGCCAGTAGGTGGGACGATAGCAATCAGCCCCAGCATTTT. Drawing the rest from reference TRBV2 and TRBJ1-5, the complete variable domain is EPEVTQTPSHQVTQMGQEVILRCVPISNHLYFYWYRQILGQKVEFLVSFYNNEISEKSEIFDDQFSVERPDGSNFTLKIRSTKLEDSAMYFCASRWDDSNQPQHFGDGTRLSIL.

The chain links TRBV19 to TRBJ2-4; the match to TRBD2 covers 7 bases. CDR1 LNHDA and CDR2 SQIVND come from the germline V gene (reference sequence). Losses at the gene ends were 6 bases for V and 5 bases for J; bases not matched to a gene: 7. CDR3 length: 14 residues. CDR3 in DNA: TGTGCCAGTAGCCCCGGGGGGTTCCAAAACATTCAGTACTTC. Translating it yields CASSPGGFQNIQYF. Full variable domain (missing parts from reference TRBV19 and TRBJ2-4): DGGITQSPKYLFRKEGQNVTLSCEQNLNHDAMYWYRQDPGQGLRLIYYSQIVNDFQKGDIAEGYSVSREKKESFPLTVTSAQKNPTAFYLCASSPGGFQNIQYFGAGTRLSVL.

The sample holds many counts of this clonotype. The rearrangement links TRBV7-9 to TRBJ1-1; the D gene is possibly TRBD1 (5 bases). CDR1 and CDR2 (germline): SEHNR, FQNEAQ (reference sequence). Trimming took off 10 bases at V and 5 bases at J, with 17 bases between the two ends. CDR3 length equals 13 residues. The CDR3 coding sequence is TGTGCCACGAGGAGAGGGGTACAGACTGAAGCTTTCTTT. It specifies CATRRGVQTEAFF.

The count of this clonotype is one. This clone may be a read error of a much larger clone one base away. This CDR3 fails to terminate in the conserved phenylalanine or tryptophan, so it likely reflects a read error. It is unclear where the CDR3 begins or ends on the DNA, so no DNA is shown, and the CDR3 is as TCRdb lists it. This chain joins TRBV6-4 and TRBJ2-7. The CDR3 spans 11 amino acids, including both terminal residues. Germline V gives CDR1 MRHNA, CDR2 SNTAGT. The CDR3 loop reads CASSYSGEEYS.